These T cell receptor beta chains were read from a single sample in a study of blood T cell repertoires in COVID-19. Assay used: immunoSEQ multiplex PCR; TCRdb lists only in-frame clones, some missing. This table holds some 260,000 clones, roughly 90% found once. Source material: PBMCs or T cells enriched from blood (not recorded which). These receptor sequences come from a man aged 35 to 55 who had recovered from COVID-19. Both conserved end residues are part of each CDR3.

j_call v_call cdr3_aa
TRBJ2-2 TRBV15 CASSTNTGELFF
TRBJ1-4 TRBV3-1/TRBV3-2 CASSQADRGATNEKLFF
TRBJ2-1 TRBV3-1/TRBV3-2 CASSHRTGINNEQFF
TRBJ1-4 TRBV6-5 CASSYEAPGVGEKLFF
TRBJ1-5 TRBV28 CASSQASTQGQHF
TRBJ2-3 TRBV5-4 CASSNGLAVADTQYF
TRBJ1-4 TRBV14 CASSQDRAGNEKLFF
TRBJ2-3 TRBV29-1 CSGSSRGADTQYF
TRBJ1-6 TRBV3-1/TRBV3-2 CASSQHPGTGVSPLHF
TRBJ2-1 TRBV5-1 CASSLGRVKVF
TRBJ2-5 TRBV20-1 CSASGAGETQYF
TRBJ1-1 TRBV28 CASSPAGGGGLNTEAFF
TRBJ2-3 TRBV13 CASSRGRALGDTQYF
TRBJ2-7 TRBV4-1 CASSQTHLWGHEQYF
TRBJ2-1 TRBV5-1 CASSLRDRYNEQFF
TRBJ2-5 TRBV29-1 CSVALAGWKETQYF
TRBJ2-5 TRBV7-9 CASSSTSGQETQYF
TRBJ2-7 TRBV18 CASSPGTGGYEQYF
TRBJ2-5 TRBV7-7 CASSTGTVKSETQYF
TRBJ2-2 TRBV5-1 CASSLGLGAGPTGELFF
TRBJ1-2 TRBV14 CASSQQGGYGYTF
TRBJ1-6 TRBV11-3 CASSLAGWNSPLHF
TRBJ2-7 TRBV19 CASSRQGRAYEQYF
TRBJ2-3 TRBV3-1/TRBV3-2 CASSPGTTGGDTQYF
TRBJ1-1 TRBV18 CASSPPGLRNTEAFF
TRBJ1-4 TRBV5-8 CASSLVYSTTTNEKLFF
TRBJ1-1 TRBV6-5 CASSYSSMFGNTEAFF
TRBJ1-6 TRBV30 CAWSVGAANSPLHF
TRBJ2-1 TRBV27 CASSLVGSSYNEQFF
TRBJ1-4 TRBV5-1 CASSMDSTNEKLFF
TRBJ1-4 TRBV2 CASSPRLRSNEKLFF
TRBJ2-1 TRBV6-4 CASSPSILAGTSWNEQFF
TRBJ2-1 TRBV18 CASSPRLSSGYNEQFF
TRBJ1-1 TRBV21-1 CASGGREAFF
TRBJ2-5 TRBV5-1 CASRRGTETQYF
TRBJ1-6 TRBV28 CASSLWTGRSPLHF
TRBJ2-7 TRBV2 CASSERRSGQGGYEQYF
TRBJ2-5 TRBV7-9 CASSPRLATDQETQYF
TRBJ2-7 TRBV5-4 CASSRESPGLEGGEQYF
TRBJ2-1 TRBV6-5 CASRSANEQFF
TRBJ2-6 TRBV30 CAWSSGEGANVLTF
TRBJ2-7 TRBV5-1 CASSIGRARRDSSYEQYF
TRBJ1-4 TRBV4-1 CASSQILSRGQEKLFF
TRBJ2-3 TRBV5-1 CASSLARGGAGADTQYF
TRBJ2-7 TRBV28 CASSFRAWSGQYEQYF